The 18 T cell receptor beta chains given below trace back to one sample, sequenced in a study of CD8 T cell repertoires and HIV-1 epitope variants. These TCRs' antigens remain unknown. Using immunoSEQ multiplex PCR, the repertoire was profiled, and TCRdb retains in-frame clones only, with some absent. The table shows almost 5,000 clones, with 55% to 80% occurring only once. Sequencing used cultured CD8+ T cells derived from PBMCs. These receptors all come from a male donor with HIV.

The chain is built from TRBV5-6 and TRBJ2-7; maybe TRBD1 (5 bases). Trimming left V 0 bases short and J 7 bases short, with 11 bases between. The CDR3 sequence is 13 residues long. Germline assignment: CDR1 SGHDT and CDR2 YYEEEE. The CDR3 spells CASSLGQSSEQYF. The CDR3 coding sequence is TGTGCCAGCAGCTTGGGACAGTCCTCAGAGCAGTACTTC.

V and J are TRBV27 and TRBJ2-7, with 11 positions matching TRBD2. This CDR3 is 15 amino acids long. The V segment lost 1 base and the J segment 3 bases; nucleotides outside the gene matches: 2. Germline V CDR1 and CDR2: MNHEY, SMNVEV (reference sequence). The CDR3 region has the DNA TGTGCCAGCAGTTTATACCTAGCGGGGGGCTACGAGCAGTACTTC. Its translation is CASSLYLAGGYEQYF.

This clone was observed a handful of times. The rearrangement joins TRBV19 to TRBJ2-2; 8 bases agree with TRBD2. CDR1 is LNHDA, CDR2 SQIVND, per germline (reference sequence). Trimming at V came to 11 bases and at J to 0 bases, leaving 5 bases not matched to a gene. The CDR3 runs to 14 residues. CDR3: CACQGLANTGELFF. In nucleotides, the CDR3 is TGTGCCTGCCAGGGACTAGCGAACACCGGGGAGCTGTTTTTT.

The chain uses TRBV11-3 and TRBJ2-2; D remains unclear. Per the germline V gene, CDR1 is SGHNT and CDR2 is YENEEA. The CDR3 consists of 14 residues. The V end lost 2 bases, the J end lost 1 base, and 5 bases lay between the germline ends. Written as DNA, the CDR3 is TGTGCCAGCAGCTTAACCGAGAACACCGGGGAGCTGTTTTTT. Protein product: CASSLTENTGELFF.

J is TRBJ1-1 and V is TRBV2, with unresolved D. CDR1 is SNHLY, CDR2 FYNNEI, per germline. The CDR3 spans 12 residues. V was cut by 9 bases and J by 5 bases, with 13 bases left in between. Here the CDR3 DNA reads TGTGCCAGTAAGAACCAAGGGACTGAAGCTTTCTTT. Its protein is CASKNQGTEAFF.

This chain links TRBV2 with TRBJ2-1, with D possibly being TRBD1 (7 bases). Trimming cost V 3 bases and J 9 bases, with 12 bases left between them. The CDR3 length is 13 residues. The germline V gene encodes CDR1 SNHLY and CDR2 FYNNEI. CDR3 in DNA: TGTGCCAGCAGTGACCACAGGGGAGGTGAGCAGTTCTTC. Translated: CASSDHRGGEQFF.

The chain is built from TRBV5-5 and TRBJ1-5; the D is unclear. The CDR3 loop spans 14 amino acids. The V and J ends lost 2 bases and 0 bases respectively, with 6 bases between them. Germline CDR1 is SGHKS and CDR2 is YYEKEE (reference sequence). CDR3 coding DNA: TGTGCCAGCAGCTTTTCGGGTAGCAATCAGCCCCAGCATTTT. This encodes CASSFSGSNQPQHF.

CDR3 region: CASSPRQGMNTEAFF. CDR3 coding DNA: TGCGCCAGCAGCCCCCGACAGGGGATGAACACTGAAGCTTTCTTT. The chain has TRBV5-1 and TRBJ1-1, with 8 nucleotides matching TRBD1. Germline CDR1 is SGHRS and CDR2 is YFSETQ. The CDR3 runs 15 residues. The V segment lost 4 bases and the J segment 0 bases; nucleotides outside the gene matches: 5.

This clone has a single count. The chain carries TRBV7-2 and TRBJ1-4; D unclear. Germline V gene sequence: CDR1 SGHTA, CDR2 FQGNSA. Trimming shortened V by 1 base and J by 2 bases, and 8 bases separated the two germline ends. This CDR3 has 15 amino acids. The CDR3 nucleotides read TGTGCCAGCAGCTTAGTGAGGGCGACTAATGAAAAACTGTTTTTT. Translation: CASSLVRATNEKLFF.

The J gene is TRBJ2-3, the V gene TRBV5-1; 14 bases are shared with TRBD2. Trimming cost V 4 bases and J 4 bases; bases outside gene matches: 8. CDR1 and CDR2 from the germline V gene are SGHRS and YFSETQ. This CDR3 comprises 17 residues. The CDR3 region is CASSARLAGGAPDTQYF. The CDR3 bases are TGCGCCAGCAGCGCACGACTAGCGGGAGGGGCCCCAGATACGCAGTATTTT.

V usage is TRBV27 and J usage is TRBJ2-1, with D uncertain. Germline CDR1 is MNHEY and CDR2 is SMNVEV (reference sequence). CDR3 length: 16 residues. V lost 2 bases, J lost 3 bases, and 14 bases lay in between. The CDR3 DNA sequence: TGTGCCAGCAGTTTAACGCTAACCCAAAGCTACAATGAGCAGTTCTTC. Its translation: CASSLTLTQSYNEQFF.

This chain uses TRBV7-9 with TRBJ2-7, with TRBD1 identical over 7 bases. This CDR3 spans 13 amino acids. With 7 bases clipped from V and 4 bases from J, the junction kept 7 bases outside the gene matches. Germline CDR1 reads SEHNR; CDR2 reads FQNEAQ (reference sequence). In DNA, the CDR3 is TGTGCCAGCACCACTTGGGACAGATACGAGCAGTACTTC. Its protein is CASTTWDRYEQYF.

The V gene is TRBV7-8, the J gene TRBJ2-1; D not resolved. The length of the CDR3 is 14 residues. CDR1 is SGHVS and CDR2 is FQNEAQ in the germline V gene. V was pared by 6 bases and J by 2 bases, with 11 bases between. CDR3 nucleotide sequence: TGTGCCAGCAGTCGGACGCCCACCTACAATGAGCAGTTCTTC. It codes for CASSRTPTYNEQFF. The whole variable domain, filled in from reference TRBV7-8 and TRBJ2-1, reads GAGVSQSPRYKVAKRGQDVALRCDPISGHVSLFWYQQALGQGPEFLTYFQNEAQLDKSGLPSDRFFAERPEGSVSTLKIQRTQQEDSAVYLCASSRTPTYNEQFFGPGTRLTVL.

The chain combines TRBV6-6 with TRBJ2-1; D unclear. This CDR3 has 12 residues. CDR1 and CDR2 from the germline V gene are MNHNY and SVGAGI (reference sequence). V was cut by 7 bases and J by 6 bases, with 10 bases left in between. CDR3 nucleotides: TGTGCCAGCATTACAGAAAGCAATGAGCAGTTCTTC. Amino acid sequence: CASITESNEQFF.

The chain carries TRBV7-3 and TRBJ2-7; either TRBD1 or TRBD2 may fit D (5 bases each). This CDR3 is 16 amino acids long. The V gene's germline CDR1 is SGHTA and CDR2 FQGTGA. V lost 1 base to trimming and J lost 2 bases, with 15 bases between them. CDR3 bases: TGTGCCAGCAGCTTAAATAGGGGACGGGAAACCTACGAGCAGTACTTC. Amino acid sequence: CASSLNRGRETYEQYF.

This chain joins TRBV7-8 and TRBJ1-1, with D unclear. Germline loops: CDR1 SGHVS, CDR2 FQNEAQ. V was clipped by 5 bases and J by 7 bases, with 17 bases between them. This CDR3 has 14 amino acids. This CDR3 is CASSPTLLDLEAFF. DNA for the CDR3: TGTGCCAGCAGCCCAACACTACTTGATCTTGAAGCTTTCTTT.

The genes are TRBV27 and TRBJ2-3; D remains unclear. The ends were cut back, 3 bases at V and 4 bases at J, with 2 bases in the middle. Germline V gene data show CDR1 as MNHEY and CDR2 as SMNVEV (reference sequence). This CDR3 is 11 amino acids long. CDR3 loop: CASSFSDTQYF. The CDR3 DNA reads as TGTGCCAGCAGTTTCTCAGATACGCAGTATTTT.

The gene calls are TRBV9 and TRBJ2-7; D is perhaps TRBD2 (5 bases). Germline V gives CDR1 SGDLS, CDR2 YYNGEE. V shed 0 bases and J shed 3 bases, with 7 bases lying between them. This CDR3 is 13 amino acids long. The CDR3 DNA follows: TGTGCCAGCAGCGTAGCGGAGGACTACGAGCAGTACTTC. Encoded protein: CASSVAEDYEQYF.